This T cell receptor beta chain was sequenced for a study of regulatory T cells in long-lasting Graves disease. Study overall: Graves' patients (newly diagnosed) had been on antithyroid drugs under 3 months.

Investigators prepared the TCR beta libraries by applying iRepertoire HTBI primers and Arm-PCR of CDR3 regions. Each CDR3 protein is one row after TCRdb ran MiXCR on the multiplex PCR reads. Of about 240,000 distinct CDR3 sequences in the sample, roughly a fifth were seen once. Remarks on this clonotype: Antigen: not known.

Time point: newly diagnosed GD, antithyroid drugs for less than 3 months. RNA isolated from PBMCs was used to make the TCR library. Graves' disease was diagnosed by American Thyroid Association guidelines. Study-wide results and caveats: Persistent Graves' patients showed a TCR diversity that was lower than that of newly diagnosed ones. Comparison showed that persistent patients shared more public clonotypes (about 2,600) than new patients (roughly 970).

CDR1 SEHNR and CDR2 FQNEAQ come from the germline V gene (reference sequence). The CDR3 sequence is 16 residues long. This receptor was obtained from a female donor with Graves disease. This chain joins TRBV7-9 and TRBJ2-3; the match to TRBD2 covers 7 bases. The end of the DNA fits TRBJ2-5 better, so the J call may be wrong. Material: peripheral blood mononuclear cells (PBMCs), obtained at new diagnosis, from a patient treated with antithyroid drugs. In DNA, the CDR3 is TGTGCCAGCAGCTTAGTAGGGGCGGGAGTGTCTGAGACCCAGTACTTC. Residues: CASSLVGAGVSETQYF.